This entry is about one T cell receptor (beta chain). The sample originates from a study of blood T cell dynamics during melanoma immunotherapy. This CDR3 spans 16 amino acids. V lost 1 base, J lost 0 bases, and 3 bases stayed unmatched. The germline gives CDR1 MDHEN, CDR2 SYDVKM. Measured with immunoSEQ multiplex PCR; TCRdb has only the in-frame clones, and not every one. The repertoire holds about 15,000 clones, with around 88% as singletons. As for time point: week 3, after first cycle of checkpoint inhibitor. This receptor was obtained from a human donor with melanoma. Sequencing used blood, obtained from a patient treated with checkpoint blockade. J is TRBJ2-1 and V is TRBV28; 7 bases are shared with TRBD2. This chain's CDR3 is CASSLLGGSSYNEQFF. The CDR3 bases are TGTGCCAGCAGTTTATTGGGGGGGAGCTCCTACAATGAGCAGTTCTTC.